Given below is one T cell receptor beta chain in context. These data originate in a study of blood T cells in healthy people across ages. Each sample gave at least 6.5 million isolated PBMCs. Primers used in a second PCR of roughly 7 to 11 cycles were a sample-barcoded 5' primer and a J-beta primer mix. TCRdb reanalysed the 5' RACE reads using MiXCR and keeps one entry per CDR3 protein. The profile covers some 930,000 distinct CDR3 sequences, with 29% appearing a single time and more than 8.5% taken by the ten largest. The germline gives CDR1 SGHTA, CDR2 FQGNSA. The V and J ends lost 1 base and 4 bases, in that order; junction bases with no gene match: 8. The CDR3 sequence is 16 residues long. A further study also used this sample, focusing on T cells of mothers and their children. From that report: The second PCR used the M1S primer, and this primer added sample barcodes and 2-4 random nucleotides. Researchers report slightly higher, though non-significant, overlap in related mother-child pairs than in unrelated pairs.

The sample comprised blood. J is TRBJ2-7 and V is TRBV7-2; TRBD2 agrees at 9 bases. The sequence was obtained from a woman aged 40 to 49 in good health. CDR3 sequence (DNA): TGTGCCAGCAGCTTAGGCTCCAGCGGGGGGAGGTACGAGCAGTACTTC. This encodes CASSLGSSGGRYEQYF.